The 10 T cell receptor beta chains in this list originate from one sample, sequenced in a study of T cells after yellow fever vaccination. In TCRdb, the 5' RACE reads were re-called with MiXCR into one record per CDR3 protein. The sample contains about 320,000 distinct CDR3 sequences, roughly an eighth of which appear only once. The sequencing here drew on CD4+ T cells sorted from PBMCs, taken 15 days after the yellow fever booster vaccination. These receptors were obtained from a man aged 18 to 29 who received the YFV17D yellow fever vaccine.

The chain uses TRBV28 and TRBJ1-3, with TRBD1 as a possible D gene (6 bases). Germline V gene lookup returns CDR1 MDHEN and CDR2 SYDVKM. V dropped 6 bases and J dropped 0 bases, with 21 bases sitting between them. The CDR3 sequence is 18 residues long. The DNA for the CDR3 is TGTGCCAGCAGACCACCCGGAGAGGGACACGTCTCTGGAAACACCATATATTTT. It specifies CASRPPGEGHVSGNTIYF.

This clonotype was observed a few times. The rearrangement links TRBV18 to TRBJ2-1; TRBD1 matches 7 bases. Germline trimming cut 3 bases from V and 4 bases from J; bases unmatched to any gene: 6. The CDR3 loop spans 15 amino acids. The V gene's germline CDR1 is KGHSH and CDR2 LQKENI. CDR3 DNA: TGTGCCAGCTCACCCTCGGGACAGTTTTACAATGAGCAGTTCTTC. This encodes CASSPSGQFYNEQFF.

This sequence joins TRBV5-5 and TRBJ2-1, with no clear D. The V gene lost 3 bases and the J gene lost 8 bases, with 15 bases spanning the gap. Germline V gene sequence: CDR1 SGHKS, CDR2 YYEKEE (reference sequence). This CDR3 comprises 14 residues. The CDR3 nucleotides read TGTGCCAGCAGCTCCACTACAACCCGCTATGAGCAGTTCTTC. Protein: CASSSTTTRYEQFF.

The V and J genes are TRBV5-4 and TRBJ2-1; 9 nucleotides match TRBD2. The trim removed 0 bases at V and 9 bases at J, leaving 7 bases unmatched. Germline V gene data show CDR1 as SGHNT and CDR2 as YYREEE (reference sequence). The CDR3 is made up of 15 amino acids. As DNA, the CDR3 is TGTGCCAGCAGCTTGGCCCTAGCGGGGAGGAGTGAGCAGTTCTTC. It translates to CASSLALAGRSEQFF.

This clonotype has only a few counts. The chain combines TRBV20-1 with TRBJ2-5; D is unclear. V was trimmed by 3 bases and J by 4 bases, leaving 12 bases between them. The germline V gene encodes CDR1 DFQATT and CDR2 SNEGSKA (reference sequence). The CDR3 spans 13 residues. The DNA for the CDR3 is TGCAGTGCTAGCTCTAGGTTAGGAGAGACCCAGTACTTC. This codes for CSASSRLGETQYF.

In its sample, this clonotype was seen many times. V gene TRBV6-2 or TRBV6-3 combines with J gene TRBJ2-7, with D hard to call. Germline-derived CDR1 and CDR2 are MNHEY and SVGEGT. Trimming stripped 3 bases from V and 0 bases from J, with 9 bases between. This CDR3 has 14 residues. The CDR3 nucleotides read TGTGCCAGCAGTTATTGGCAGAACTCCTACGAGCAGTACTTC. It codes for CASSYWQNSYEQYF.

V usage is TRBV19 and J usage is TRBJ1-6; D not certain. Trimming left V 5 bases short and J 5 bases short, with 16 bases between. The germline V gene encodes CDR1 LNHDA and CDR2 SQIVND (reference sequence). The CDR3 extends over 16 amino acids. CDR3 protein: CASSSWAGRDNSPLHF. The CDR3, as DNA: TGTGCCAGTAGTTCGTGGGCAGGCCGAGATAATTCACCCCTCCACTTT.

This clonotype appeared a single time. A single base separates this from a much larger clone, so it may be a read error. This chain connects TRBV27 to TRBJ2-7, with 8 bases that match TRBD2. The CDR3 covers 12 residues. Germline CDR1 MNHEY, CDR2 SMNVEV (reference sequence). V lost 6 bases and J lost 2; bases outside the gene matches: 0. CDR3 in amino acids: CASSGGAYEQYF. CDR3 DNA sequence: TGTGCCAGCAGCGGGGGGGCCTACGAGCAGTACTTC.

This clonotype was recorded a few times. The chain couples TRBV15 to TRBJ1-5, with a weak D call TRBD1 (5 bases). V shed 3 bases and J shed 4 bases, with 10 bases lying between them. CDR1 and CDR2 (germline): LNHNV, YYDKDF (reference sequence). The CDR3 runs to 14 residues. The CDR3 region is CATSRGLTNQPQHF. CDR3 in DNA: TGTGCCACCAGCAGGGGACTGACTAATCAGCCCCAGCATTTT.

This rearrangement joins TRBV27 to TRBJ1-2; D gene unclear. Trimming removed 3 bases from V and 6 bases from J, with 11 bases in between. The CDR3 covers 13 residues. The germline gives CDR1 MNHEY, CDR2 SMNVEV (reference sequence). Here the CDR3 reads CASSFKGSDGYTF. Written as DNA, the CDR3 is TGTGCCAGCAGTTTCAAGGGATCCGATGGCTACACCTTC.